This TCR beta chain comes out of a study of T cell responses to AZD1222 COVID-19 vaccine. CDR1 and CDR2 from the germline V gene are SNHLY and FYNNEI. With 6 bases removed from V and 4 bases from J, the gap between germline ends came to 12 bases. The CDR3 consists of 13 residues. This clone was seen just once. Antigen unknown. Findings and caveats of the study: Without day 14 samples, only post-peak T cell repertoires were studied.

Clones were sequenced by immunoSEQ multiplex PCR, and TCRdb holds only the in-frame ones, with some missing. The sample comprises 140,000 to 150,000 clones, 80% to 90% of which are singletons, and 8% rests with the top ten. The chain carries TRBV2 and TRBJ1-1; D is ambiguous. The receptor's source is an adult in good health. The material was peripheral blood, obtained on day 0 of AZD1222 vaccination. For the CDR3, the DNA is TGTGCCAGCAGCGGGGAGGCGAGCACTGAAGCTTTCTTT. Its translation: CASSGEASTEAFF.